What follows are 20 T cell receptor beta chains derived from one specimen sequenced in a study of shared clonotypes between healthy human individuals. Clones were read by immunoSEQ multiplex PCR, and TCRdb kept only the in-frame ones, dropping some. Here the sample spans some 2,500,000 clones, 85% to 95% being singletons. Input material: naive CD4+ T cells from PBMCs. The sample's subset: CD45RA+ positively selected. Receptors were obtained from a man between 18 and 35 years old in good health. Some clones in this sample may be carry-over from other donors' samples.

The genes are TRBV7-2 and TRBJ2-7, with 12 bases lining up with TRBD2. The CDR3 covers 16 residues. The junction had 1 base not matched to a gene; V was cut back by 1 base and J by 0 bases. CDR1 and CDR2 from the germline V gene are SGHTA and FQGNSA. CDR3 protein: CASSLGTSGNSYEQYF. CDR3 bases: TGTGCCAGCAGCTTAGGGACTAGCGGGAACTCCTACGAGCAGTACTTC. The full variable domain, completed using reference TRBV7-2 and TRBJ2-7, is GAGVSQSPSNKVTEKGKDVELRCDPISGHTALYWYRQSLGQGLEFLIYFQGNSAPDKSGLPSDRFSAERTGGSVSTLTIQRTQQEDSAVYLCASSLGTSGNSYEQYFGPGTRLTVT.

The chain has TRBV29-1 and TRBJ2-3, with 12 bases fitting TRBD1. Germline CDR1 reads SQVTM; CDR2 reads ANQGSEA. This CDR3 contains 15 residues. V was clipped by 4 bases and J by 4 bases; unmatched bases: 6. CDR3 nucleotide sequence: TGCAGCGTTGTCCGGGACAGGGGGCTGGCAGATACGCAGTATTTT. This gives the protein CSVVRDRGLADTQYF.

This clone was observed a single time. The chain carries TRBV28 and TRBJ2-7, with D perhaps TRBD2 (6 bases). CDR1 and CDR2 from the germline V gene are MDHEN and SYDVKM. Trimming cost V 6 bases and J 5 bases, with 11 bases left between them. The CDR3 consists of 12 residues. The CDR3 nucleotides are TGTGCCAGCAGATTGGGGGAGGACGAGCAGTACTTC. Protein product: CASRLGEDEQYF.

For this clone: Other DNA sequences in this specimen translate into the identical CDR3. The gene calls are TRBV11-3 and TRBJ1-3; D remains unclear. Trimming pared 1 base from V and 4 bases from J, leaving 8 bases between. The CDR3 spans 14 residues. CDR1 is SGHNT, CDR2 YENEEA, per germline. CDR3 sequence reads: CASSLGGSGNTIYF. CDR3 DNA: TGTGCCAGCAGCTTAGGAGGTTCCGGAAACACCATATATTTT.

CDR3 sequence: CASAPGGGKNIQYF. The DNA for the CDR3 is TGTGCCAGCGCCCCGGGGGGGGGCAAAAACATTCAGTACTTC. The rearrangement joins TRBV27 to TRBJ2-4, with TRBD2 identical over 8 bases. From germline, CDR1 is MNHEY and CDR2 SMNVEV (reference sequence). V gave up 8 bases and J gave up 3 bases; unmatched junction bases: 6. This CDR3 region has 14 residues.

The chain couples TRBV7-2 to TRBJ1-3; no firm D call. The CDR3 length is 13 residues. V was cut by 0 bases and J by 12 bases, with 12 bases left in between. Germline CDR1 is SGHTA and CDR2 is FQGNSA. The CDR3 reads CASSLAYGRGIYF. The CDR3 DNA sequence: TGTGCCAGCAGCTTAGCGTATGGACGCGGCATATATTTT.

This chain links TRBV9 with TRBJ1-1; maybe TRBD1 (5 bases). V was shortened by 3 bases and J by 9 bases, with 18 bases between the two germline ends. This CDR3 has 14 amino acids. Germline assignment: CDR1 SGDLS and CDR2 YYNGEE. CDR3 region: CASSATGTTEKAFF. In nucleotides, the CDR3 is TGTGCCAGCAGCGCTACCGGAACGACAGAAAAAGCTTTCTTT.

This chain uses TRBV9 with TRBJ2-7; no definite D call. Germline V gene data show CDR1 as SGDLS and CDR2 as YYNGEE. This CDR3 region has 13 residues. Trimming pared 4 bases from V and 0 bases from J, leaving 8 bases between. CDR3 nucleotide sequence: TGTGCCAGCAGCAGTCACCACTCCTACGAGCAGTACTTC. As protein: CASSSHHSYEQYF.

The rearrangement uses TRBV19 and TRBJ2-5, with TRBD2 identical over 9 bases. The CDR3 consists of 15 residues. J gave up 0 bases and V 3 bases, and 2 bases lay outside the gene matches. Germline V gene lookup returns CDR1 LNHDA and CDR2 SQIVND (reference sequence). The CDR3 is CASSIPSGDQETQYF. In nucleotides, the CDR3 is TGTGCCAGTAGTATCCCTAGCGGGGACCAAGAGACCCAGTACTTC.

J is TRBJ2-1 and V is TRBV6-1; a possible D gene is TRBD2 (5 bases). With 8 bases removed from V and 10 bases from J, the gap between germline ends came to 18 bases. CDR1 and CDR2 (germline): MNHNS, SASEGT. The CDR3 contains 13 residues. The CDR3 coding sequence is TGTGCCAGCTTTGGGCTAGCCGGTCCAGAGCAGTTCTTC. It codes for CASFGLAGPEQFF.

The V call is TRBV5-1, the J call TRBJ2-7; D tentatively reads TRBD1 or TRBD2 (5 bases each). V shed 3 bases and J shed 0 bases, with 22 bases lying between them. Germline CDR1 is SGHRS and CDR2 is YFSETQ. The CDR3 is made up of 18 amino acids. This chain's CDR3 is CASSSPGPTTPFSYEQYF. The CDR3 DNA reads as TGCGCCAGCAGCTCCCCGGGGCCGACTACACCATTCTCCTACGAGCAGTACTTC.

As for this clone: Distinct nucleotide sequences in the sample also encode this CDR3. The chain carries TRBV5-1 and TRBJ1-2; 8 nucleotides line up with TRBD1. V lost 4 bases, J lost 6 bases, and 5 bases stayed unmatched. The germline V gene has CDR1 SGHRS and CDR2 YFSETQ. CDR3 length equals 13 residues. CDR3 bases: TGCGCCAGCAGCCCCGGGACAGGCGATGGCTACACCTTC. It codes for CASSPGTGDGYTF. Variable domain in full (rest from reference TRBV5-1 and TRBJ1-2): KAGVTQTPRYLIKTRGQQVTLSCSPISGHRSVSWYQQTPGQGLQFLFEYFSETQRNKGNFPGRFSGRQFSNSRSEMNVSTLELGDSALYLCASSPGTGDGYTFGSGTRLTVV.

This chain links TRBV5-1 with TRBJ2-4; the D is unclear. V dropped 3 bases and J dropped 5 bases, with 9 bases sitting between them. This CDR3 has 13 amino acids. Per germline, CDR1 SGHRS and CDR2 YFSETQ. The CDR3 DNA follows: TGCGCCAGCAGCTCTGGACCCGAAAACATTCAGTACTTC. It specifies CASSSGPENIQYF. Drawing the rest from reference TRBV5-1 and TRBJ2-4, the complete variable domain is KAGVTQTPRYLIKTRGQQVTLSCSPISGHRSVSWYQQTPGQGLQFLFEYFSETQRNKGNFPGRFSGRQFSNSRSEMNVSTLELGDSALYLCASSSGPENIQYFGAGTRLSVL.

The V and J genes are TRBV4-1 and TRBJ1-2; D is unresolved. V was pared by 4 bases and J by 8 bases, with 20 bases between. This CDR3 region has 15 residues. The germline CDR1 and CDR2 sequences are MGHRA and YSYEKL. In DNA form, the CDR3 reads TGCGCCAGCAGCCCTACTCGAGACCCTTCCGCCGGCTACACCTTC. This codes for CASSPTRDPSAGYTF.

This clone was detected only a few times. The chain uses TRBV7-9 and TRBJ1-1; D unresolved. Per the germline V gene, CDR1 is SEHNR and CDR2 is FQNEAQ (reference sequence). V was clipped by 5 bases and J by 1 base, with 11 bases between them. This CDR3 is 14 amino acids long. The CDR3 loop reads CASSPNDRNTEAFF. CDR3 DNA sequence: TGTGCCAGCAGCCCTAATGACCGGAACACTGAAGCTTTCTTT.

The chain links TRBV11-2 to TRBJ1-3; D is possibly TRBD1 (5 bases). The CDR3 runs to 15 residues. V was pared by 5 bases and J by 0 bases, with 11 bases between. The V gene's germline CDR1 is SGHAT and CDR2 FQNNGV. The CDR3 reads CASSPPGVSGNTIYF. Written as DNA, the CDR3 is TGTGCCAGCAGCCCGCCGGGGGTCTCTGGAAACACCATATATTTT.

This chain connects TRBV5-1 to TRBJ1-2; no definite D call. The CDR3 contains 16 residues. The V end lost 3 bases, the J end lost 2 bases, and 17 bases lay between the germline ends. Germline V CDR1 and CDR2: SGHRS, YFSETQ. DNA of the CDR3: TGCGCCAGCAGCTCCGGACGGCAAGCCTCGAACTATGGCTACACCTTC. Encoded protein: CASSSGRQASNYGYTF.

CDR3 protein: CASSLGTQETQYF. CDR3 sequence (DNA): TGTGCCAGCAGCTTGGGGACCCAAGAGACCCAGTACTTC. The chain employs TRBV7-7 and TRBJ2-5; possibly TRBD1 or TRBD2 for D (5 bases each). The CDR3 sequence is 13 residues long. Germline CDR1 is SSHAT and CDR2 is FNYEAQ (reference sequence). V was pared by 3 bases and J by 1 base, with 6 bases between.

The V call is TRBV11-1, the J call TRBJ2-1, with 9 nucleotides matching TRBD2. V trimming: 4 bases; J trimming: 6 bases; junction bases outside the gene matches: 4. Germline V gene sequence: CDR1 SGHAT, CDR2 FQDESV (reference sequence). The CDR3 is 14 residues long. CDR3 sequence: CASSSSGTFNEQFF. In DNA, the CDR3 is TGTGCCAGCAGCTCTAGCGGGACATTCAATGAGCAGTTCTTC.

V is TRBV4-3 and J is TRBJ2-7, with 9 bases aligning to TRBD1. Trimming took 1 base from V and 8 from J; bases not matched to a gene: 9. The CDR3 totals 15 residues. Germline V lookup: CDR1 LGHNA, CDR2 YSLEER. CDR3: CASSQVRQGTGQQYF. The CDR3 DNA sequence: TGCGCCAGCAGCCAAGTACGGCAAGGGACAGGGCAGCAGTACTTC.